The sequence of this T cell receptor (beta chain) was determined in a study of blood T cell repertoires in COVID-19. The data were produced by immunoSEQ multiplex PCR, yet TCRdb's version contains in-frame clones alone and is incomplete. The profile shows more than 300,000 clones, roughly 90% of them singletons. Germline V CDR1 and CDR2: KGHSH, LQKENI. V was clipped by 1 base and J by 5 bases; unmatched bases: 4. CDR3 length: 15 residues. Sample: PBMCs or T cells enriched from blood (not recorded which). The genes are TRBV18 and TRBJ2-3, with 9 nucleotides matching TRBD2. The TCR was taken from a woman in her 30s who had recovered from COVID-19. The CDR3 DNA reads TGTGCCAGCTCACCACTTAGCGGGGGTGAAGATACGCAGTATTTT. It yields the protein CASSPLSGGEDTQYF.